The 19 T cell receptor beta chains listed next were all sequenced from one sample in a study of cytomegalovirus exposure and HLA in healthy donors. Primers: 60 Vbeta forward and 13 Jbeta reverse. Some clones are missing from TCRdb's copy, which holds only in-frame ones; the method was immunoSEQ multiplex PCR. This table lists 100,000 to 150,000 clones. The material sequenced was PBMCs. Receptors originate from a man aged 35 to 55 in good health and CMV-seronegative.

This chain links TRBV6-4 with TRBJ1-4, with TRBD1 identical over 11 bases. The germline CDR1 and CDR2 sequences are MRHNA and SNTAGT. J gave up 4 bases and V 4 bases, and 5 bases lay outside the gene matches. The CDR3 is 16 residues long. The CDR3 region is CASSGPGQGDNEKLFF. The CDR3 DNA follows: TGTGCCAGCAGTGGCCCGGGACAGGGGGATAATGAAAAACTGTTTTTT.

The chain couples TRBV7-9 to TRBJ1-4; D not certain. Germline V gene data show CDR1 as SEHNR and CDR2 as FQNEAQ (reference sequence). Trimming left V 5 bases short and J 7 bases short, with 17 bases between. The CDR3 length is 15 residues. The CDR3 here is CASSPRGGEGEKLFF. DNA of the CDR3: TGTGCCAGCAGCCCACGGGGAGGCGAAGGTGAAAAACTGTTTTTT.

The chain joins TRBV29-1 to TRBJ2-7; a weak D match, TRBD1 (7 bases). V lost 4 bases and J lost 0, with 13 bases in between. The CDR3 covers 14 residues. Looked up from germline, CDR1 is SQVTM and CDR2 is ANQGSEA. As DNA, the CDR3 is TGCAGCGTTGTGGGCCAGGGGGGCTCCTACGAGCAGTACTTC. The encoded protein is CSVVGQGGSYEQYF.

DNA for the CDR3: TGTGCCTGGAGTGGTTTAGCGGGAGACGAGCAGTTCTTC. Translating gives CAWSGLAGDEQFF. The chain joins TRBV30 to TRBJ2-1; 9 nucleotides line up with TRBD2. Per germline, CDR1 GTSNPN and CDR2 SVGIG (reference sequence). Trimming at V came to 1 base and at J to 10 bases, leaving 5 bases not matched to a gene. This CDR3 has 13 residues.

Written as DNA, the CDR3 is TGTGCCAGCAGCCCCGGGATTTTCAGCGGTAAAGCTGAAGCTTTCTTT. It is translated as CASSPGIFSGKAEAFF. The rearrangement uses TRBV7-9 and TRBJ1-1; D not resolved. Trimming pared 5 bases from V and 6 bases from J, leaving 22 bases between. In germline, CDR1 is SEHNR, CDR2 FQNEAQ (reference sequence). The CDR3 totals 16 residues.

V is TRBV7-8 and J is TRBJ2-1, with 9 bases that match TRBD1. Germline CDR1 SGHVS, CDR2 FQNEAQ. This CDR3 region has 15 residues. V was pared by 5 bases and J by 4 bases, with 6 bases of the junction left unmatched. This CDR3 reads CASSRRDRDYNEQFF. For the CDR3, the DNA is TGTGCCAGCAGCAGGCGGGACAGGGATTACAATGAGCAGTTCTTC.

The chain carries TRBV5-1 and TRBJ2-3, with a tentative D call TRBD2 (6 bases). CDR1 is SGHRS and CDR2 is YFSETQ in the germline V gene. The V end lost 4 bases, the J end lost 5 bases, and 20 bases lay between the germline ends. This CDR3 region has 16 residues. The CDR3 DNA follows: TGCGCCAGCAGCCCCCAGGGACTTCTCTCCGGAGATACGCAGTATTTT. Its protein is CASSPQGLLSGDTQYF.

CDR3 nucleotide sequence: TGTGCCAGCAGCGTAACCAGGGCCGGGGAGCTGTTTTTT. Amino acid sequence: CASSVTRAGELFF. This chain uses TRBV5-6 with TRBJ2-2, with D possibly matching TRBD1 (5 bases). CDR1 and CDR2 (germline): SGHDT, YYEEEE. The CDR3 sequence is 13 residues long. Trimming pared 4 bases from V and 6 bases from J, leaving 10 bases between.

Note on this clone: The sample carries other DNA sequences with the same CDR3. The chain combines TRBV5-4 with TRBJ1-2; D is perhaps TRBD1 (5 bases). Deletions cut 4 bases from V and 8 bases from J, with 15 bases between. Germline V gives CDR1 SGHNT, CDR2 YYREEE (reference sequence). CDR3 size: 13 residues. For the CDR3, the DNA is TGTGCCAGCAGCCTAGACAGACTGGGGGGCTACACCTTC. Translating it yields CASSLDRLGGYTF.

The rearrangement links TRBV5-4 to TRBJ2-2; D not resolved. The V and J ends lost 4 bases and 5 bases respectively, with 6 bases between them. The CDR3 sequence is 12 residues long. CDR1 and CDR2 (germline): SGHNT, YYREEE (reference sequence). The CDR3 here is CASSPPTGELFF. CDR3 DNA sequence: TGTGCCAGCAGCCCCCCAACCGGGGAGCTGTTTTTT.

The genes are TRBV5-4 and TRBJ2-3; D remains ambiguous. Germline CDR1 reads SGHNT; CDR2 reads YYREEE (reference sequence). V was cut by 4 bases and J by 5 bases, with 11 bases left in between. The CDR3 is 13 residues long. The CDR3: CASSLMRGDTQYF. In DNA, the CDR3 is TGTGCCAGCAGCCTAATGCGCGGAGATACGCAGTATTTT.

V gene TRBV5-1 combines with J gene TRBJ2-5; 7 bases match TRBD2. CDR1 is SGHRS and CDR2 is YFSETQ in the germline V gene. V lost 2 bases to trimming and J lost 3 bases; unmatched junction nucleotides: 7. This CDR3 is 15 amino acids long. CDR3 nucleotides: TGCGCCAGCAGCTTTAATTCCGGGACTAAAGAGACCCAGTACTTC. Translation gives CASSFNSGTKETQYF.

The chain has TRBV28 and TRBJ2-1, with 12 bases lining up with TRBD2. Germline CDR1 and CDR2: MDHEN and SYDVKM. The V segment lost 5 bases and the J segment 6 bases; nucleotides outside the gene matches: 8. The CDR3 has 16 residues. CDR3 in amino acids: CASSLPGLAGVNEQFF. CDR3 in DNA: TGTGCCAGCAGTCTCCCGGGACTAGCGGGTGTCAATGAGCAGTTCTTC.

This chain connects TRBV9 to TRBJ2-1, with TRBD2 as a possible D gene (5 bases). Germline V CDR1 and CDR2: SGDLS, YYNGEE. The V end was cut by 0 bases, the J end by 0 bases, with 13 bases between. This CDR3 is 17 amino acids long. CDR3 nucleotide sequence: TGTGCCAGCAGCGTAGTGGCGGACTCGTTCTCCTACAATGAGCAGTTCTTC. Protein: CASSVVADSFSYNEQFF.

The chain employs TRBV6-6 and TRBJ2-1; TRBD2 aligns across 7 bases. Trimming took 2 bases from V and 7 from J; bases not matched to a gene: 2. The CDR3 contains 13 residues. Germline lookup yields CDR1 MNHNY and CDR2 SVGAGI (reference sequence). CDR3 nucleotides: TGTGCCAGCAGTTACGGGGGAGGGAATGAGCAGTTCTTC. Translated, it gives CASSYGGGNEQFF.

The rearrangement joins TRBV19 to TRBJ2-7, with 7 bases aligning to TRBD2. Germline V gene sequence: CDR1 LNHDA, CDR2 SQIVND (reference sequence). The CDR3 is 14 residues long. Trimming at V came to 6 bases and at J to 3 bases, leaving 8 bases not matched to a gene. CDR3 in DNA: TGTGCCAGTAGCCCGGGGAGGGTATTCTACGAGCAGTACTTC. Translation: CASSPGRVFYEQYF.

For the CDR3, the DNA is TGTGCCAGCTCCAGAGGCACGGACTATGGCTACACCTTC. Its translation is CASSRGTDYGYTF. This chain links TRBV5-5 with TRBJ1-2, with D unresolved. The CDR3 contains 13 residues. The V gene lost 7 bases and the J gene lost 3 bases, with 13 bases spanning the gap. Germline V gives CDR1 SGHKS, CDR2 YYEKEE (reference sequence).

The chain couples TRBV6-5 to TRBJ2-2, with TRBD2 matching over 7 bases. The J segment lost 7 bases and the V segment lost 7 bases, leaving 6 bases of the junction unmatched. CDR3 length: 13 residues. Germline V lookup: CDR1 MNHEY, CDR2 SVGAGI. CDR3 protein: CASTVREGGELFF. CDR3 nucleotide sequence: TGTGCCAGCACCGTCAGGGAGGGCGGGGAGCTGTTTTTT.

The chain combines TRBV11-3 with TRBJ2-7; no clear D. The V gene lost 4 bases and the J gene lost 4 bases, with 14 bases spanning the gap. Germline values: CDR1 SGHNT, CDR2 YENEEA. This CDR3 is 14 amino acids long. Written as DNA, the CDR3 is TGTGCCAGCAGCTCTACCTTACCCGGTTACGAGCAGTACTTC. It codes for CASSSTLPGYEQYF.